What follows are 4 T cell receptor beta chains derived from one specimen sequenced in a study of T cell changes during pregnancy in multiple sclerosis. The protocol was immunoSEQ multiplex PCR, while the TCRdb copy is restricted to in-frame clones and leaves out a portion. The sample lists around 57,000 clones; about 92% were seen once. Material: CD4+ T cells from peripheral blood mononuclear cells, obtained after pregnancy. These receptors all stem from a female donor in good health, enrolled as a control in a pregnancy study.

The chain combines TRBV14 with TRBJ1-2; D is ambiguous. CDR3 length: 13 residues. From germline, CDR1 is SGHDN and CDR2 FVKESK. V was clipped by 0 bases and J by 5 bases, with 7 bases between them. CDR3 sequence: CASSQDERYGYTF. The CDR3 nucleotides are TGTGCCAGCAGCCAAGATGAGCGGTATGGCTACACCTTC. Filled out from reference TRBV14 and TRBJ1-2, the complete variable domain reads EAGVTQFPSHSVIEKGQTVTLRCDPISGHDNLYWYRRVMGKEIKFLLHFVKESKQDESGMPNNRFLAERTGGTYSTLKVQPAELEDSGVYFCASSQDERYGYTFGSGTRLTVV.

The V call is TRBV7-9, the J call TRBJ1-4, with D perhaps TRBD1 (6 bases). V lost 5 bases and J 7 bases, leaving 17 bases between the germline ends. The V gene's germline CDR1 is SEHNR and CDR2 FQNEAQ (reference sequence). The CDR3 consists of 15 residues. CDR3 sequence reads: CASSPIQGKSEKLFF. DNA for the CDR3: TGTGCCAGCAGCCCGATCCAGGGGAAAAGTGAAAAACTGTTTTTT.

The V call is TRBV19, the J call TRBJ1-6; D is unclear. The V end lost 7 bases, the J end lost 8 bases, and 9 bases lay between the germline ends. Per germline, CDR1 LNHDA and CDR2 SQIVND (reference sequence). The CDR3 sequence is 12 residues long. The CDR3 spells CASTTYYSPLHF. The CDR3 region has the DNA TGTGCCAGTACCACCTACTATTCACCCCTCCACTTT.

CDR3 region: CASSSGTRAYEQYF. The CDR3 DNA reads as TGTGCCAGCAGTTCCGGGACTAGGGCCTACGAGCAGTACTTC. The V gene is TRBV14, the J gene TRBJ2-7; the match to TRBD2 covers 8 bases. V was pared by 6 bases and J by 2 bases, with 6 bases of the junction left unmatched. The CDR3 is 14 amino acids. CDR1 and CDR2 from the germline V gene are SGHDN and FVKESK.